A single sample is the source of the 32 T cell receptor beta chains below, sequenced in a study of T cell responses to AZD1222 COVID-19 vaccine (dated by TCRdb to 2020 to 2022). Library creation used the immunoSEQ multiplex PCR assay. TCRdb limited this immuneACCESS table to in-frame rearrangements with V and J called. A share of clones is missing; checked studies link under half to unresolved V genes, and the rest is unexplained. Present in this sample are around 150,000 clones, approximately 88% of which were seen just once. The ten largest clones represent about 3.2% of the sample. The sample's time point, from its label and the paper: baseline before first vaccination. The treatment or condition label on this specimen signifies: meningococcal conjugate vaccine given as trial control. The specimen comprised peripheral blood, sampled on day 0 of MenACWY control vaccination. These receptors all come from an adult in good health.

Only one count was recorded for this clone. CDR3 DNA: TGTGCCAGCAGCCCGACGCGACAGGGGAAAGGCTACACCTTC. This gives the protein CASSPTRQGKGYTF. V and J are TRBV7-2 and TRBJ1-2, with 8 positions matching TRBD1. The germline gives CDR1 SGHTA, CDR2 FQGNSA. V was clipped by 5 bases and J by 8 bases; unmatched bases: 10. CDR3 length equals 14 residues.

This clone was seen more than once but under ten times. The chain links TRBV2 to TRBJ2-7, with a tentative D call TRBD1 (6 bases). V lost 7 bases to trimming and J lost 2 bases, with 15 bases between them. This CDR3 comprises 14 residues. From germline, CDR1 is SNHLY and CDR2 FYNNEI. The CDR3 bases are TGTGCCAGCATCAACCCGGGACACACCTACGAGCAGTACTTC. It encodes CASINPGHTYEQYF.

In its sample, this clone was seen once. CDR3: CAWSLGGPPNTEAFF. In DNA, the CDR3 is TGTGCCTGGTCCCTGGGGGGGCCGCCGAACACTGAAGCTTTCTTT. The chain combines TRBV30 with TRBJ1-1; TRBD1 might be the D (6 bases). Germline V gene lookup returns CDR1 GTSNPN and CDR2 SVGIG (reference sequence). The CDR3 contains 15 residues. Trimming cost V 5 bases and J 1 base, with 17 bases left between them.

The V and J genes are TRBV29-1 and TRBJ2-7, with D tentatively TRBD2 (5 bases). CDR3 length: 11 amino acids. V was trimmed by 3 bases and J by 3 bases, leaving 6 bases between them. Germline CDR1 reads SQVTM; CDR2 reads ANQGSEA. The CDR3 protein is CSVERDYEQYF. CDR3 sequence (DNA): TGCAGCGTTGAGAGGGACTACGAGCAGTACTTC.

CDR3: CASSFNSASNQPQHF. The CDR3 DNA reads TGTGCCAGCAGTTTCAACTCTGCCAGCAATCAGCCCCAGCATTTT. This chain connects TRBV27 to TRBJ1-5; D not certain. Trimming took off 3 bases at V and 1 base at J, with 10 bases between the two ends. The CDR3 runs to 15 residues. In germline, CDR1 is MNHEY, CDR2 SMNVEV (reference sequence).

This clone is a singleton in its sample. The CDR3 loop is CASSASETGVYEQYF. The CDR3 region has the DNA TGCGCCAGCAGCGCGAGTGAGACAGGGGTCTACGAGCAGTACTTC. The gene calls are TRBV5-1 and TRBJ2-7; 8 nucleotides align to TRBD1. The CDR3 runs to 15 residues. Germline CDR1 and CDR2: SGHRS and YFSETQ. The V and J ends lost 4 bases and 3 bases, in that order; junction bases with no gene match: 9.

This chain links TRBV7-2 with TRBJ1-5; TRBD1 might be the D (5 bases). Germline assignment: CDR1 SGHTA and CDR2 FQGNSA. The CDR3 totals 15 residues. Trimming cost V 1 base and J 4 bases, with 11 bases left between them. CDR3 amino acids: CASSLGQGWNQPQHF. The CDR3 nucleotides read TGTGCCAGCAGCTTAGGGCAGGGTTGGAATCAGCCCCAGCATTTT.

V usage is TRBV10-1 and J usage is TRBJ1-6; D is uncertain. V was shortened by 2 bases and J by 4 bases, with 9 bases between the two germline ends. The CDR3 length is 15 residues. CDR1 WNHNN and CDR2 SYGVQD come from the germline V gene (reference sequence). Here the CDR3 reads CASSERRTYNSPLHF. The CDR3 DNA follows: TGCGCCAGCAGTGAGAGAAGGACGTATAATTCACCCCTCCACTTT.

The CDR3 coding sequence is TGTGCCAGCAGCCCCTTCGGGGGGGCAGGTGGCTACACCTTC. Amino acid sequence: CASSPFGGAGGYTF. This chain connects TRBV4-2 to TRBJ1-2, with D perhaps matching TRBD1 (6 bases). The CDR3 runs 14 residues. Germline V gene sequence: CDR1 LGHNA, CDR2 YNFKEQ. V lost 4 bases to trimming and J lost 7 bases, with 16 bases between them.

The V and J genes are TRBV11-3 and TRBJ2-5; D tentatively fits TRBD1 or TRBD2 (5 bases each). The CDR3 consists of 15 residues. V was pared by 2 bases and J by 1 base, with 11 bases between. Germline assignment: CDR1 SGHNT and CDR2 YENEEA. Written as DNA, the CDR3 is TGTGCCAGCAGCTTATTTGCAGGGACCCAAGAGACCCAGTACTTC. This encodes CASSLFAGTQETQYF.

This chain joins TRBV4-3 and TRBJ1-2, with D possibly being TRBD1 (5 bases). Germline V gene sequence: CDR1 LGHNA, CDR2 YSLEER. CDR3 size: 15 residues. The ends were cut back, 0 bases at V and 5 bases at J, with 13 bases in the middle. Here the CDR3 reads CASSQDYRTQYGYTF. CDR3 bases: TGCGCCAGCAGCCAAGATTACAGGACACAGTATGGCTACACCTTC.

The table lists this clone with a count of one. The rearrangement links TRBV18 to TRBJ1-5, with D maybe TRBD1 (5 bases). CDR3 length equals 17 residues. Germline CDR1 is KGHSH and CDR2 is LQKENI. Trimming left V 5 bases short and J 0 bases short, with 17 bases between. CDR3 loop: CASSEAQGFYSNQPQHF. DNA of the CDR3: TGTGCCAGCTCAGAGGCGCAGGGCTTCTATAGCAATCAGCCCCAGCATTTT.

CDR3 region: CASSVDGFEAFF. The CDR3 DNA is TGTGCCAGCAGCGTAGACGGGTTTGAAGCTTTCTTT. This chain connects TRBV9 to TRBJ1-1; D ambiguous. The CDR3 runs 12 residues. Germline V CDR1 and CDR2: SGDLS, YYNGEE. The V and J ends lost 0 bases and 7 bases respectively, with 7 bases between them.

This rearrangement joins TRBV29-1 to TRBJ1-2; 8 bases are a match to TRBD1. CDR3 length: 12 residues. CDR1 SQVTM and CDR2 ANQGSEA come from the germline V gene. After removal of 2 bases from V and 8 bases from J, the junction contained 4 bases not matched to a gene. Here the CDR3 DNA reads TGCAGCGTTGAACCATCAGGGGGCGGCTACACCTTC. Its protein product is CSVEPSGGGYTF.

The chain is built from TRBV5-1 and TRBJ1-2; TRBD1 matches 10 bases. The CDR3 has 15 residues. J gave up 5 bases and V 4 bases, and 8 bases lay outside the gene matches. Germline V gene lookup returns CDR1 SGHRS and CDR2 YFSETQ. Here the CDR3 DNA reads TGCGCCAGCAGCGATTTCGGACAGGGGGGTTATGGCTACACCTTC. The encoded protein is CASSDFGQGGYGYTF.

The rearrangement uses TRBV11-3 and TRBJ2-1; possibly TRBD1 or TRBD2 for D (5 bases each). The CDR3 spans 15 residues. CDR1 is SGHNT and CDR2 is YENEEA in the germline V gene. V was shortened by 3 bases and J by 0 bases, with 9 bases between the two germline ends. The CDR3 nucleotides are TGTGCCAGCAGCTTGAGGGGTGGCTCCTACAATGAGCAGTTCTTC. It translates to CASSLRGGSYNEQFF. Drawing the rest from reference TRBV11-3 and TRBJ2-1, the complete variable domain is EAGVVQSPRYKIIEKKQPVAFWCNPISGHNTLYWYLQNLGQGPELLIRYENEEAVDDSQLPKDRFSAERLKGVDSTLKIQPAELGDSAVYLCASSLRGGSYNEQFFGPGTRLTVL.

This sequence joins TRBV3-1 (or the pseudogene TRBV3-2) and TRBJ1-2; D unresolved. Germline CDR1 reads LGHDT; CDR2 reads YNNKEL (reference sequence). Deletions cut 2 bases from V and 8 bases from J, with 9 bases between. The CDR3 is made up of 12 amino acids. The CDR3: CASSQISEGYTF. The DNA of the CDR3 is TGTGCCAGCAGCCAAATCTCGGAAGGCTACACCTTC.

The chain combines TRBV7-6 with TRBJ2-7; either TRBD1 or TRBD2 may supply D (5 bases each). Trimming took 5 bases from V and 1 from J, leaving 21 bases between them. The CDR3 covers 17 residues. Germline loops: CDR1 SGHVS, CDR2 FNYEAQ. The CDR3 DNA reads TGTGCCAGCAGCCTGCGGGCCTCGGCAGGGAGTTCCTACGAGCAGTACTTC. Translating it yields CASSLRASAGSSYEQYF. Looking up the rest from reference TRBV7-6 and TRBJ2-7 gives the full variable domain: GAGVSQSPRYKVTKRGQDVALRCDPISGHVSLYWYRQALGQGPEFLTYFNYEAQQDKSGLPNDRFSAERPEGSISTLTIQRTEQRDSAMYRCASSLRASAGSSYEQYFGPGTRLTVT.

This chain joins TRBV18 and TRBJ1-3, with 7 positions matching TRBD1. There are 16 residues in the CDR3. Trimming cost V 5 bases and J 4 bases; bases outside gene matches: 11. The germline V gene encodes CDR1 KGHSH and CDR2 LQKENI. The chain's CDR3 is CASSSSTGISGNTIYF. The CDR3 coding sequence is TGTGCCAGCTCATCATCGACAGGGATCTCGGGAAACACCATATATTTT.

The chain combines TRBV9 with TRBJ1-4, with 10 bases lining up with TRBD1. This CDR3 region has 14 residues. V lost 4 bases to trimming and J lost 8 bases; unmatched junction nucleotides: 5. Germline CDR1 SGDLS, CDR2 YYNGEE. The CDR3 nucleotides are TGTGCCAGCAGCTTGGACAGGGGGGACGAAAAACTGTTTTTT. It specifies CASSLDRGDEKLFF.

This chain joins TRBV20-1 and TRBJ1-2, with D uncertain. The V end lost 0 bases, the J end lost 4 bases, and 3 bases lay between the germline ends. The germline V gene has CDR1 DFQATT and CDR2 SNEGSKA (reference sequence). This CDR3 spans 11 amino acids. DNA for the CDR3: TGCAGTGCTAGAGATCTCTATGGCTACACCTTC. It codes for CSARDLYGYTF.

The J gene is TRBJ1-5, the V gene TRBV30; 9 nucleotides line up with TRBD1. The germline gives CDR1 GTSNPN, CDR2 SVGIG (reference sequence). CDR3 length: 15 amino acids. The trim removed 3 bases at V and 10 bases at J, leaving 13 bases unmatched. DNA for the CDR3: TGTGCCTGGAGCGTCCGGGACAGGGCATTCAGCCCCCAGCATTTT. Its protein is CAWSVRDRAFSPQHF.

The chain uses TRBV18 and TRBJ1-2, with 8 bases that match TRBD1. The CDR3 length is 13 residues. Germline CDR1 reads KGHSH; CDR2 reads LQKENI. Losses at the gene ends were 3 bases for V and 6 bases for J; bases not matched to a gene: 3. The DNA of the CDR3 is TGTGCCAGCTCACCGACGGACAGGGATGGCTACACCTTC. This sequence encodes CASSPTDRDGYTF.

The chain combines TRBV24-1 with TRBJ2-5, with 7 bases aligning to TRBD1. This CDR3 spans 13 amino acids. Germline CDR1 reads KGHDR; CDR2 reads SFDVKD. J was trimmed by 4 bases and V by 10 bases; bases with no gene match: 8. DNA of the CDR3: TGTGCCACGGGACAGTCAGGGATAGAGACCCAGTACTTC. This encodes CATGQSGIETQYF.

CDR3 region: CASSYRSLNEKLFF. The CDR3 DNA reads as TGTGCCAGCAGCTACAGGAGCCTAAATGAAAAACTGTTTTTT. V is TRBV7-6 and J is TRBJ1-4, with D maybe TRBD1 (5 bases). The germline V gene encodes CDR1 SGHVS and CDR2 FNYEAQ. The CDR3 covers 14 residues. V lost 4 bases and J lost 5, with 11 bases in between.

This rearrangement joins TRBV7-9 to TRBJ2-2; 7 bases match TRBD1. There are 15 residues in the CDR3. Unmatched junction bases numbered 7, after V lost 5 bases and J lost 4 bases. Germline lookup yields CDR1 SEHNR and CDR2 FQNEAQ (reference sequence). The DNA for the CDR3 is TGTGCCAGCAGCCTTTCGACAGGGCCCACCGGGGAGCTGTTTTTT. Translation: CASSLSTGPTGELFF.

The V call is TRBV14, the J call TRBJ2-1; D ambiguous. The CDR3 covers 15 residues. V was shortened by 1 base and J by 9 bases, with 16 bases between the two germline ends. Per germline, CDR1 SGHDN and CDR2 FVKESK. The CDR3 DNA sequence: TGTGCCAGCAGCCAAGTTCGCCCGTGGGGTCGTGAGCAGTTCTTC. Protein: CASSQVRPWGREQFF.

The chain joins TRBV5-3 to TRBJ2-5, with 12 bases fitting TRBD2. TRBV5-3 is an open reading frame whose function is uncertain. V trimming: 3 bases; J trimming: 4 bases; junction bases outside the gene matches: 10. The CDR3 has 17 residues. The CDR3 loop reads CARSWGLAGPDGETQYF. The CDR3 DNA reads as TGTGCCAGAAGCTGGGGACTAGCGGGCCCCGATGGAGAGACCCAGTACTTC.

This clone was observed a few times. The rearrangement joins TRBV14 to TRBJ2-2, with D unclear. Trimming took off 0 bases at V and 7 bases at J, with 12 bases between the two ends. This CDR3 comprises 15 residues. Germline CDR1 reads SGHDN; CDR2 reads FVKESK. The CDR3 loop is CASSQEGKSIGELFF. The CDR3 DNA follows: TGTGCCAGCAGCCAAGAAGGGAAGAGTATCGGGGAGCTGTTTTTT. Full variable domain (outside the CDR3, taken from reference TRBV14 and TRBJ2-2): EAGVTQFPSHSVIEKGQTVTLRCDPISGHDNLYWYRRVMGKEIKFLLHFVKESKQDESGMPNNRFLAERTGGTYSTLKVQPAELEDSGVYFCASSQEGKSIGELFFGEGSRLTVL.

The table lists this clone with a few counts. J is TRBJ2-7 and V is TRBV7-2, with D unresolved. Trimming left V 1 base short and J 4 bases short, with 11 bases between. CDR1 is SGHTA and CDR2 is FQGNSA in the germline V gene. CDR3 length: 14 residues. CDR3 DNA sequence: TGTGCCAGCAGCTTAGACATTAGGGTGTACGAGCAGTACTTC. Amino acids: CASSLDIRVYEQYF.

The J gene is TRBJ1-1, the V gene TRBV11-3, with D unclear. The germline gives CDR1 SGHNT, CDR2 YENEEA. V gave up 3 bases and J gave up 1 base, with 3 bases separating them. The CDR3 is 12 residues long. The DNA of the CDR3 is TGTGCCAGCAGCTTCAGGAACACTGAAGCTTTCTTT. Translating gives CASSFRNTEAFF.

The chain uses TRBV7-2 and TRBJ1-2, with D possibly matching TRBD1 (5 bases). CDR1 and CDR2 (germline): SGHTA, FQGNSA. The CDR3 is 14 amino acids. V gave up 3 bases and J gave up 4 bases, with 12 bases separating them. The CDR3 sequence: CASSFTPTGYGYTF. CDR3 nucleotides: TGTGCCAGCAGCTTTACCCCTACAGGCTATGGCTACACCTTC.